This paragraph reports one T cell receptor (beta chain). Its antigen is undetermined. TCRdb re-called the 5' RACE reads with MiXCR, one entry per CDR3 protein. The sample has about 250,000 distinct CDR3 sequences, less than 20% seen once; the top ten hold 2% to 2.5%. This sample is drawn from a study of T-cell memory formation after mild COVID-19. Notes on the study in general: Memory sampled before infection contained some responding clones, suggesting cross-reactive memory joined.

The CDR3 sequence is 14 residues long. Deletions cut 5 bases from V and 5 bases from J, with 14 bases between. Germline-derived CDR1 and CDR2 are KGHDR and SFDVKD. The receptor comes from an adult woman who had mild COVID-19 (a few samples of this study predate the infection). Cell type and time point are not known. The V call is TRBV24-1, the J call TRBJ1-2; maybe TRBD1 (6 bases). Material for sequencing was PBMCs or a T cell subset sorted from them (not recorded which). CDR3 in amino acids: CATSVAGEVYGYTF. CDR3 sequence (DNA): TGTGCCACCAGTGTGGCAGGGGAGGTGTATGGCTACACCTTC.